The 27 T cell receptor beta chains reported below all come from one sample, sequenced in a study of cytomegalovirus exposure and HLA in healthy donors. The PCR employed 60 Vbeta primers together with 13 Jbeta primers. The data were produced by immunoSEQ multiplex PCR, yet TCRdb's version contains in-frame clones alone and is incomplete. The table has 150,000 to 200,000 clones, 65% to 90% seen once. Sequenced material: PBMCs. The receptors were gathered from a woman younger than 35 in good health and CMV-seronegative.

This clone was seen a single time. The chain employs TRBV30 and TRBJ1-1, with D hard to call. This CDR3 spans 13 amino acids. In germline, CDR1 is GTSNPN, CDR2 SVGIG (reference sequence). V was pared by 2 bases and J by 1 base, with 8 bases between. The CDR3 protein is CAWSTAGNTEAFF. Here the CDR3 DNA reads TGTGCCTGGAGTACAGCGGGGAACACTGAAGCTTTCTTT.

The rearrangement joins TRBV4-2 to TRBJ1-1; 8 nucleotides align to TRBD1. J lost 0 bases, V lost 0 bases, and 3 bases had no gene match. Germline-derived CDR1 and CDR2 are LGHNA and YNFKEQ. CDR3 length equals 16 residues. Here the CDR3 DNA reads TGTGCCAGCAGCCAAGACGGACAGGGATTGAACACTGAAGCTTTCTTT. Residues: CASSQDGQGLNTEAFF.

The chain links TRBV30 to TRBJ1-6, with D perhaps TRBD1 (5 bases). The CDR3 length is 15 residues. CDR1 GTSNPN and CDR2 SVGIG come from the germline V gene (reference sequence). Trimming left V 0 bases short and J 8 bases short, with 14 bases between. The CDR3 loop is CAWSVGLRGDSPLHF. Written as DNA, the CDR3 is TGTGCCTGGAGTGTAGGTTTAAGGGGCGATTCACCCCTCCACTTT.

The sample holds one count of this clone. The CDR3 protein is CAWSTYYNEQFF. The CDR3 bases are TGTGCCTGGAGTACCTATTACAATGAGCAGTTCTTC. The chain couples TRBV30 to TRBJ2-1; D is uncertain. Germline lookup yields CDR1 GTSNPN and CDR2 SVGIG (reference sequence). V dropped 2 bases and J dropped 4 bases, with 6 bases sitting between them. The CDR3 is 12 residues long.

This CDR3 is CASSAEGVYGYTF. The CDR3 DNA is TGTGCCAGCAGCGCCGAGGGGGTTTATGGCTACACCTTC. The chain joins TRBV9 to TRBJ1-2; D is perhaps TRBD1 (6 bases). In germline, CDR1 is SGDLS, CDR2 YYNGEE. The CDR3 has 13 amino acids. The ends were cut back, 3 bases at V and 5 bases at J, with 11 bases in the middle.

This chain links TRBV5-1 with TRBJ2-1, with TRBD2 as a possible D gene (5 bases). Per the germline V gene, CDR1 is SGHRS and CDR2 is YFSETQ. The V and J ends lost 0 bases and 1 base respectively, with 11 bases between them. The CDR3 has 16 amino acids. In DNA, the CDR3 is TGCGCCAGCAGCTTGGAAGGAGCGGATTCCTACAATGAGCAGTTCTTC. Translated: CASSLEGADSYNEQFF.

V and J are TRBV29-1 and TRBJ1-1, with D possibly TRBD1 on 6 matching bases. Between the trimmed V and J ends, which lost 7 bases and 0 bases, there was a span of 9 bases. Looked up from germline, CDR1 is SQVTM and CDR2 is ANQGSEA. The CDR3 runs to 12 residues. As DNA, the CDR3 is TGCAGCGGGGGACATCTGAACACTGAAGCTTTCTTT. Encoded protein: CSGGHLNTEAFF.

This clone was seen a single time. V usage is TRBV30 and J usage is TRBJ2-1, with TRBD2 as a possible D gene (6 bases). Germline CDR1 GTSNPN, CDR2 SVGIG (reference sequence). This CDR3 spans 14 amino acids. V was clipped by 4 bases and J by 0 bases, with 10 bases between them. The CDR3: CAWTGGDSYNEQFF. Written as DNA, the CDR3 is TGTGCCTGGACGGGCGGGGACTCCTACAATGAGCAGTTCTTC.

This clone was detected only a few times. CDR3 loop: CASSLLRTSVQEQYF. The CDR3 DNA reads TGTGCCAGCAGCTTGCTGAGGACTAGTGTGCAAGAGCAGTACTTC. The rearrangement joins TRBV5-6 to TRBJ2-7; the match to TRBD2 covers 7 bases. With 1 base clipped from V and 7 bases from J, the junction kept 11 bases outside the gene matches. CDR3 length: 15 amino acids. The V gene's germline CDR1 is SGHDT and CDR2 YYEEEE. Drawing the rest from reference TRBV5-6 and TRBJ2-7, the complete variable domain is DAGVTQSPTHLIKTRGQQVTLRCSPKSGHDTVSWYQQALGQGPQFIFQYYEEEERQRGNFPDRFSGHQFPNYSSELNVNALLLGDSALYLCASSLLRTSVQEQYFGPGTRLTVT.

This clone was recorded a few times. The chain links TRBV6-5 to TRBJ2-2, with a weak D call TRBD2 (6 bases). The V gene's germline CDR1 is MNHEY and CDR2 SVGAGI. The CDR3 runs 11 residues. Trimming cost V 8 bases and J 5 bases, with 6 bases left between them. The CDR3 coding sequence is TGTGCCAGCGGAGGGACCGGGGAGCTGTTTTTT. Residues: CASGGTGELFF.

This clone showed up just a few times. V usage is TRBV6-1 and J usage is TRBJ1-4; 8 bases align to TRBD1. The junction had 5 bases not matched to a gene; V was cut back by 6 bases and J by 8 bases. The CDR3 runs 13 residues. CDR1 is MNHNS and CDR2 is SASEGT in the germline V gene. This CDR3 reads CASRGQGIEKLFF. The CDR3 DNA reads TGTGCCAGCAGAGGACAGGGCATAGAAAAACTGTTTTTT.

V is TRBV11-2 and J is TRBJ2-2; TRBD1 matches 7 bases. V shed 5 bases and J 5 bases; nucleotides not matched to a gene: 14. The CDR3 runs to 17 residues. Germline V gene lookup returns CDR1 SGHAT and CDR2 FQNNGV. The CDR3 spells CASSTLRNRGKTGELFF. The CDR3 nucleotides are TGTGCCAGCAGCACCCTTCGAAACAGGGGAAAGACCGGGGAGCTGTTTTTT.

This chain connects TRBV4-1 to TRBJ2-1; the D gene is possibly TRBD2 (6 bases). Germline V CDR1 and CDR2: MGHRA, YSYEKL. V shed 2 bases and J shed 7 bases, with 15 bases lying between them. CDR3 size: 15 residues. This CDR3 reads CASSQPGEGRNEQFF. In DNA, the CDR3 is TGCGCCAGCAGCCAACCGGGAGAGGGGCGGAATGAGCAGTTCTTC.

The chain combines TRBV4-1 with TRBJ2-3; 7 positions match TRBD2. The trim removed 0 bases at V and 6 bases at J, leaving 3 bases unmatched. The CDR3 contains 14 residues. From germline, CDR1 is MGHRA and CDR2 YSYEKL. The CDR3: CASSQDVLADTQYF. CDR3 coding DNA: TGCGCCAGCAGCCAAGATGTACTAGCGGATACGCAGTATTTT.

The chain combines TRBV28 with TRBJ1-1; perhaps TRBD1 as D (6 bases). Trimming removed 6 bases from V and 6 bases from J, with 26 bases in between. The CDR3 length is 17 residues. Germline CDR1 MDHEN, CDR2 SYDVKM. CDR3 DNA: TGTGCCAGCAGGGGTTTCAGGGGACGTACCGTTCTGGCTGAAGCTTTCTTT. This gives the protein CASRGFRGRTVLAEAFF.

The chain has TRBV5-6 and TRBJ1-3; no reliable D call. Germline CDR1 is SGHDT and CDR2 is YYEEEE. Trimming shortened V by 4 bases and J by 0 bases, and 20 bases separated the two germline ends. The CDR3 runs to 18 residues. The DNA of the CDR3 is TGTGCCAGCAGCATAGGCGGGCGAGGTCCTGACTCTGGAAACACCATATATTTT. Translating it yields CASSIGGRGPDSGNTIYF.

This rearrangement joins TRBV7-3 to TRBJ2-3, with TRBD2 matching 8 bases. CDR3 length: 14 residues. Trimming took 4 bases from V and 4 from J; bases not matched to a gene: 4. Germline loops: CDR1 SGHTA, CDR2 FQGTGA. CDR3 nucleotide sequence: TGTGCCAGCAGCTCGGGACTAGTTGCAGATACGCAGTATTTT. Translating it yields CASSSGLVADTQYF.

The chain couples TRBV7-9 to TRBJ1-4, with D uncertain. The CDR3 extends over 12 amino acids. CDR1 SEHNR and CDR2 FQNEAQ come from the germline V gene (reference sequence). V lost 3 bases, J lost 8 bases, and 7 bases lay in between. The CDR3 coding sequence is TGTGCCAGCAGCTTTACCGGGGAAAAACTGTTTTTT. It yields the protein CASSFTGEKLFF.

The chain uses TRBV19 and TRBJ2-1, with 9 bases matching TRBD2. The CDR3 extends over 15 amino acids. V shed 6 bases and J 4 bases; nucleotides not matched to a gene: 7. The germline gives CDR1 LNHDA, CDR2 SQIVND (reference sequence). DNA of the CDR3: TGTGCCAGTAGGGGGACTAGCAACTATTACAATGAGCAGTTCTTC. Encoded protein: CASRGTSNYYNEQFF.

Regarding this clone: The sample carries other DNA sequences with the same CDR3. The gene calls are TRBV4-1 and TRBJ2-3; 9 bases map to TRBD2. Germline CDR1 is MGHRA and CDR2 is YSYEKL. The CDR3 runs to 17 residues. The trim removed 1 base at V and 2 bases at J, leaving 7 bases unmatched. CDR3 sequence reads: CASSQGTLAGYTDTQYF. The CDR3 DNA follows: TGCGCCAGCAGCCAAGGGACGCTAGCGGGGTACACAGATACGCAGTATTTT.

This clone was seen once. This CDR3 reads CASSRGLPRETQYF. CDR3 coding DNA: TGTGCCAGCAGTCGGGGACTACCCAGGGAGACCCAGTACTTC. The chain combines TRBV27 with TRBJ2-5; 7 bases align to TRBD2. Germline V gene lookup returns CDR1 MNHEY and CDR2 SMNVEV (reference sequence). Trimming cost V 5 bases and J 5 bases; bases outside gene matches: 8. The CDR3 spans 14 residues.

This chain joins TRBV28 and TRBJ2-5; 12 bases line up with TRBD2. J lost 5 bases, V lost 5 bases, and 9 bases had no gene match. This CDR3 has 16 residues. CDR1 and CDR2 from the germline V gene are MDHEN and SYDVKM. CDR3 protein: CASSPSLAGGLETQYF. CDR3 sequence (DNA): TGTGCCAGCAGTCCGTCTCTAGCGGGGGGGCTCGAGACCCAGTACTTC.

This rearrangement joins TRBV7-9 to TRBJ2-1; 11 nucleotides agree with TRBD2. With V trimmed by 5 bases and J by 1 base, 4 bases remained unmatched. This CDR3 has 16 residues. The germline V gene has CDR1 SEHNR and CDR2 FQNEAQ (reference sequence). CDR3 sequence (DNA): TGTGCCAGCAGCGAAGGGACTAGCGGTTCCTACAATGAGCAGTTCTTC. As protein: CASSEGTSGSYNEQFF.

This chain links TRBV5-4 with TRBJ2-3; 7 positions agree with TRBD2. V shed 4 bases and J 2 bases; nucleotides not matched to a gene: 4. The germline V gene encodes CDR1 SGHNT and CDR2 YYREEE (reference sequence). The CDR3 runs to 14 residues. This chain's CDR3 is CASSTGTNTDTQYF. CDR3 nucleotides: TGTGCCAGCAGCACCGGGACTAACACAGATACGCAGTATTTT.

The chain has TRBV30 and TRBJ1-2; 9 bases are a match to TRBD1. The length of the CDR3 is 19 residues. V dropped 8 bases and J dropped 8; count of bases not matched to a gene: 30. Per the germline V gene, CDR1 is GTSNPN and CDR2 is SVGIG (reference sequence). As DNA, the CDR3 is TGTGCCGGATATCCCTTTCTAAAACGGGACAGGGACAATCTGGGGGGCTACACCTTC. This codes for CAGYPFLKRDRDNLGGYTF.

This clone showed up just a few times. The sample holds other DNA sequences that translate to the same CDR3. The chain has TRBV5-1 and TRBJ2-1; possible D gene TRBD1, 6 bases. CDR3 length: 15 residues. Trimming left V 4 bases short and J 2 bases short, with 13 bases between. In germline, CDR1 is SGHRS, CDR2 YFSETQ. The CDR3 here is CASSRTDSPYNEQFF. CDR3 DNA sequence: TGCGCCAGCAGCCGCACGGACAGTCCCTACAATGAGCAGTTCTTC.

The J gene is TRBJ2-2, the V gene TRBV5-1; TRBD1 matches at 7 bases. This CDR3 has 16 amino acids. The germline gives CDR1 SGHRS, CDR2 YFSETQ. The J segment lost 0 bases and the V segment lost 0 bases, leaving 2 bases of the junction unmatched. CDR3 nucleotide sequence: TGCGCCAGCAGCTTGGTTGGGACAGCGAACACCGGGGAGCTGTTTTTT. This codes for CASSLVGTANTGELFF.